Below are 26 T cell receptor beta chains sequenced from a single sample in a study of regulatory T cells in long-lasting Graves disease. Building the TCR beta libraries relied on iRepertoire HTBI primers, and CDR3 regions underwent Arm-PCR. MiXCR, applied by TCRdb to the multiplex PCR reads, yields one record per CDR3 protein. The profile shows some 220,000 distinct CDR3 sequences, around 20% of them singletons. Stated time point: newly diagnosed GD, antithyroid drugs for less than 3 months. The TCR library was made from RNA that had been extracted from PBMCs in TRIzol. These sequences were also reported in another study, on T cells in Graves' hyperthyroidism and ophthalmopathy.

The sequenced sample was peripheral blood mononuclear cells (PBMCs), obtained at new diagnosis, from a patient treated with antithyroid drugs. The origin of the receptors is a woman aged 25 to 39 with Graves disease.

This clonotype was seen a few times. This chain links TRBV4-2 with TRBJ1-1, with 8 positions matching TRBD1. The CDR3 contains 15 residues. With V trimmed by 0 bases and J by 5 bases, 5 bases remained unmatched. Per germline, CDR1 LGHNA and CDR2 YNFKEQ. Here the CDR3 DNA reads TGTGCCAGCAGCCAAGATCAGGGGGCAGGGACTGAAGCTTTCTTT. Protein product: CASSQDQGAGTEAFF.

About this clonotype: The CDR3 end shows no conserved phenylalanine or tryptophan, and so a read error is likely. The limits of the CDR3 on the DNA are not certain, so only TCRdb's listed CDR3 is given. This chain joins TRBV11-1 and TRBJ2-1; TRBD1 is the table's D call, not checked against the DNA. From germline, CDR1 is SGHAT and CDR2 FQDESV (reference sequence). The CDR3 spans 16 residues, counting both ends. This CDR3 reads CASSQGRGCPSNEHFV.

This clonotype was counted ten times or more. The rearrangement uses TRBV7-6 and TRBJ2-1, with D possibly TRBD2 on 5 matching bases. The V end lost 1 base, the J end lost 2 bases, and 12 bases lay between the germline ends. CDR1 SGHVS and CDR2 FNYEAQ come from the germline V gene. The CDR3 covers 16 residues. CDR3 residues: CASSLVPSGAYNEQFF. CDR3 DNA sequence: TGTGCCAGCAGCTTAGTCCCCAGCGGAGCCTACAATGAGCAGTTCTTC.

Many counts were recorded for this clonotype. The gene calls are TRBV28 and TRBJ2-7; D perhaps matches TRBD1 (6 bases). The ends were cut back, 3 bases at V and 0 bases at J, with 12 bases in the middle. CDR3 length: 15 residues. The germline V gene encodes CDR1 MDHEN and CDR2 SYDVKM. This CDR3 reads CASSFQGGASYEQYF. CDR3 bases: TGTGCCAGCAGTTTCCAAGGGGGAGCCTCCTACGAGCAGTACTTC.

As to this clonotype: A single base separates this from a much larger clone, so it may be a read error. The rearrangement joins TRBV6-1 to TRBJ1-1, with D maybe TRBD1 (6 bases). The germline V and J ends were trimmed by 8 bases and 1 base, with 11 bases remaining between them. Germline V gene lookup returns CDR1 MNHNS and CDR2 SASEGT. The CDR3 loop spans 13 amino acids. CDR3 region: CASGQTENTEAFF. CDR3 coding DNA: TGTGCCAGCGGACAGACAGAGAACACTGAAGCTTTCTTT.

This clonotype was observed many times. The DNA for the CDR3 is TGCAGTGCTAACAACAGGGGGCGTTACGAGCAGTACTTC. Translating gives CSANNRGRYEQYF. The chain has TRBV20-1 and TRBJ2-7; TRBD1 agrees at 9 bases. V lost 4 bases to trimming and J lost 4 bases; unmatched junction nucleotides: 5. Germline CDR1 and CDR2: DFQATT and SNEGSKA (reference sequence). This CDR3 is built from 13 residues.

This clonotype was seen repeatedly, ten times or more. This rearrangement joins TRBV20-1 to TRBJ2-3; 12 nucleotides match TRBD2. The CDR3 length is 16 residues. Germline V lookup: CDR1 DFQATT, CDR2 SNEGSKA (reference sequence). The V and J ends lost 0 bases and 3 bases, in that order; junction bases with no gene match: 4. The CDR3 is CSARDPTSGSTDTQYF. The CDR3 coding sequence is TGCAGTGCTAGAGATCCGACTAGCGGGAGTACAGATACGCAGTATTTT.

This clonotype was counted ten times or more. The rearrangement joins TRBV11-2 to TRBJ2-3, with a weak D call TRBD2 (7 bases). The V and J ends lost 4 bases and 3 bases respectively, with 14 bases between them. There are 15 residues in the CDR3. From germline, CDR1 is SGHAT and CDR2 FQNNGV. This CDR3 reads CASSSPGGSTDTQYF. The CDR3 nucleotides are TGTGCCAGCAGCTCACCGGGGGGCAGTACAGATACGCAGTATTTT.

This clonotype was counted at least ten times. CDR3 bases: TGTGCCAGCAGCCATAGGACAGGGGGCCCAAACATTCAGTACTTC. Residues: CASSHRTGGPNIQYF. V and J are TRBV14 and TRBJ2-4; 11 bases match TRBD1. Looked up from germline, CDR1 is SGHDN and CDR2 is FVKESK. The CDR3 loop spans 15 amino acids. After removal of 3 bases from V and 6 bases from J, the junction contained 4 bases not matched to a gene.

As regards this clonotype: This likely traces to a read error, being one base from a far larger clone. The conserved final phenylalanine or tryptophan is absent from the CDR3, which likely points to a read error. The J gene is TRBJ1-2, the V gene TRBV24-1; D is perhaps TRBD1 (6 bases). Germline V gene lookup returns CDR1 KGHDR and CDR2 SFDVKD. The CDR3 loop spans 14 amino acids. CDR3 bases: TGTGCCAGCAGTGAGGACAGTCCTATATATGGCTACACCTCC. It codes for CASSEDSPIYGYTS.

This clonotype was seen repeatedly, ten times or more. The J gene is TRBJ2-2, the V gene TRBV9; possible D gene TRBD1, 6 bases. The germline CDR1 and CDR2 sequences are SGDLS and YYNGEE. The CDR3 spans 16 residues. Trimming shortened V by 1 base and J by 4 bases, and 14 bases separated the two germline ends. CDR3 sequence (DNA): TGTGCCAGCAGCGTACGCCGGGACATATCCACCGGGGAGCTGTTTTTT. Its translation is CASSVRRDISTGELFF.

This clonotype was seen at least ten times. The J gene is TRBJ2-1, the V gene TRBV7-9; D is unresolved. The length of the CDR3 is 13 residues. Germline values: CDR1 SEHNR, CDR2 FQNEAQ (reference sequence). V gave up 3 bases and J gave up 5 bases, with 8 bases separating them. The CDR3 is CASSFAGNNEQFF. DNA of the CDR3: TGTGCCAGCAGCTTCGCAGGAAACAATGAGCAGTTCTTC.

This clonotype was observed at least ten times. The chain joins TRBV19 to TRBJ1-1; tentatively, D is TRBD1 (6 bases). CDR1 is LNHDA and CDR2 is SQIVND in the germline V gene (reference sequence). The CDR3 covers 16 residues. V was pared by 2 bases and J by 4 bases, with 17 bases between. The CDR3 reads CASSIWTTGRSTEAFF. CDR3 in DNA: TGTGCCAGTAGTATATGGACGACAGGTCGGAGCACTGAAGCTTTCTTT.

The chain carries TRBV6-1 and TRBJ2-7; maybe TRBD2 (5 bases). This CDR3 comprises 13 residues. Germline V gene sequence: CDR1 MNHNS, CDR2 SASEGT. The V end was cut by 7 bases, the J end by 3 bases, with 13 bases between. CDR3 region: CASTSGGLYEQYF. In DNA, the CDR3 is TGTGCCAGCACTTCGGGCGGACTCTACGAGCAGTACTTC.

This clonotype was recorded many times. The V gene is TRBV24-1, the J gene TRBJ2-2; D may be TRBD2 (6 bases). V was shortened by 3 bases and J by 4 bases, with 11 bases between the two germline ends. Germline CDR1 reads KGHDR; CDR2 reads SFDVKD. This CDR3 contains 15 residues. Written as DNA, the CDR3 is TGTGCCACCAGTGATGGGCGCGGGGCCACCGGGGAGCTGTTTTTT. This encodes CATSDGRGATGELFF.

This clonotype was detected ten times or more. This chain links TRBV28 with TRBJ1-1; D is perhaps TRBD1 (5 bases). The CDR3 runs 12 residues. Germline V gene lookup returns CDR1 MDHEN and CDR2 SYDVKM. The V end was cut by 10 bases, the J end by 7 bases, with 16 bases between. Here the CDR3 DNA reads TGTGCCATCATGTCAGGGAGGAATGAAGCTTTCTTT. This encodes CAIMSGRNEAFF. Using reference TRBV28 and TRBJ1-1 for the parts outside the CDR3, the full variable domain is DVKVTQSSRYLVKRTGEKVFLECVQDMDHENMFWYRQDPGLGLRLIYFSYDVKMKEKGDIPEGYSVSREKKERFSLILESASTNQTSMYLCAIMSGRNEAFFGQGTRLTVV.

The chain uses TRBV7-3 and TRBJ2-5, with 9 bases aligning to TRBD2. The CDR3 covers 16 residues. In germline, CDR1 is SGHTA, CDR2 FQGTGA. Losses at the gene ends were 3 bases for V and 5 bases for J; bases not matched to a gene: 10. DNA of the CDR3: TGTGCCAGCAGCTTGTGGGGCGGGGGGGCCGCGGAGACCCAGTACTTC. This sequence encodes CASSLWGGGAAETQYF.

The chain employs TRBV5-1 and TRBJ2-5; a weak D match, TRBD1 (5 bases). This CDR3 is 14 amino acids long. The germline V and J ends were trimmed by 4 bases and 5 bases, with 15 bases remaining between them. CDR1 is SGHRS, CDR2 YFSETQ, per germline. CDR3 sequence (DNA): TGCGCCAGCAGCCTGACAGTCCAAGGGGAGACCCAGTACTTC. This encodes CASSLTVQGETQYF. Supplemented by reference TRBV5-1 and TRBJ2-5, the full variable domain reads KAGVTQTPRYLIKTRGQQVTLSCSPISGHRSVSWYQQTPGQGLQFLFEYFSETQRNKGNFPGRFSGRQFSNSRSEMNVSTLELGDSALYLCASSLTVQGETQYFGPGTRLLVL.

Concerning this clonotype: This probably arose from a read error, given a far larger clone one base away. This chain links TRBV6-1 with TRBJ2-7, with D hard to call. The CDR3 length is 20 residues. Germline values: CDR1 MNHNS, CDR2 SASEGT. V lost 4 bases, J lost 4 bases, and 32 bases lay in between. This CDR3 is CASSGREGQTTAQMEYEQYF. The CDR3 DNA follows: TGTGCCAGCAGTGGAAGGGAAGGGCAAACAACAGCACAGATGGAGTACGAGCAGTACTTC.

This clonotype was counted at least ten times. This chain joins TRBV28 and TRBJ2-7; 11 bases match TRBD2. V trimming: 4 bases; J trimming: 2 bases; junction bases outside the gene matches: 7. The CDR3 runs to 16 residues. Germline V gene sequence: CDR1 MDHEN, CDR2 SYDVKM. In nucleotides, the CDR3 is TGTGCCAGCAGTTCGGTAACTAGCGGGAGCCCCTACGAGCAGTACTTC. Encoded protein: CASSSVTSGSPYEQYF.

The genes are TRBV6-2 or TRBV6-3 and TRBJ1-5, with 12 bases identical to TRBD1. V trimming: 8 bases; J trimming: 1 base; junction bases outside the gene matches: 9. The CDR3 has 17 amino acids. The germline gives CDR1 MNHEY, CDR2 SVGEGT. The CDR3 protein is CASRGTGGMGSNQPQHF. The CDR3 bases are TGTGCCAGCCGCGGGACAGGGGGCATGGGAAGCAATCAGCCCCAGCATTTT.

This clonotype was observed at least ten times. This chain uses TRBV27 with TRBJ1-2; D is possibly TRBD1 (5 bases). CDR1 and CDR2 from the germline V gene are MNHEY and SMNVEV (reference sequence). The germline V and J ends were trimmed by 7 bases and 6 bases, with 21 bases remaining between them. This CDR3 is built from 15 residues. The CDR3 loop is CASNSFPPGLDGYTF. CDR3 bases: TGTGCCAGCAATTCGTTCCCCCCGGGACTAGATGGCTACACCTTC.

V is TRBV5-1 and J is TRBJ2-3, with TRBD2 identical over 10 bases. Per the germline V gene, CDR1 is SGHRS and CDR2 is YFSETQ. The V and J ends lost 0 bases and 11 bases, in that order; junction bases with no gene match: 12. The CDR3 extends over 16 amino acids. CDR3 nucleotides: TGCGCCAGCAGCTTGGGGACTAGCGGACCCCTTTGGAAGCAGTATTTT. It yields the protein CASSLGTSGPLWKQYF.

This clonotype was observed at least ten times. CDR3 amino acids: CAAGQVSYEQYF. CDR3 DNA sequence: TGTGCCGCAGGACAGGTGTCCTACGAGCAGTACTTC. The J gene is TRBJ2-7, the V gene TRBV10-3; 7 nucleotides align to TRBD1. V lost 11 bases to trimming and J lost 1 base; unmatched junction nucleotides: 5. The germline gives CDR1 ENHRY, CDR2 SYGVKD. CDR3 length: 12 amino acids.

In its sample, this clonotype was seen many times. The rearrangement joins TRBV20-1 to TRBJ2-7, with 8 bases matching TRBD1. Trimming cost V 4 bases and J 5 bases; bases outside gene matches: 7. The germline CDR1 and CDR2 sequences are DFQATT and SNEGSKA (reference sequence). CDR3 length equals 13 residues. This chain's CDR3 is CSATTKTGDEQYF. The CDR3 DNA reads as TGCAGTGCTACTACAAAGACAGGGGACGAGCAGTACTTC.

This clonotype was seen many times. This chain joins TRBV28 and TRBJ2-7; 7 nucleotides align to TRBD1. Trimming cost V 3 bases and J 4 bases; bases outside gene matches: 3. In germline, CDR1 is MDHEN, CDR2 SYDVKM. The CDR3 length is 13 residues. This CDR3 is CASSFGTAYEQYF. As DNA, the CDR3 is TGTGCCAGCAGTTTCGGGACAGCTTACGAGCAGTACTTC.